A single sample gave rise to the 9 T cell receptor beta chains below, sequenced in a study of T cell responses to AZD1222 COVID-19 vaccine. Generated by immunoSEQ multiplex PCR, the TCRdb table keeps only in-frame clones and is missing some. The sample yields some 130,000 clones, 89% seen once. Source: peripheral blood, taken 28 days after the second AZD1222 dose. These receptors all come from an adult who received the AZD1222 COVID-19 vaccine.

CDR3 residues: CASSSDRANYGYTF. DNA for the CDR3: TGCGCCAGCAGCTCAGACAGGGCTAACTATGGCTACACCTTC. This rearrangement joins TRBV5-1 to TRBJ1-2; 7 bases fit TRBD1. The germline V gene has CDR1 SGHRS and CDR2 YFSETQ. V shed 3 bases, J shed 0 bases, and the junction held 2 bases outside the gene matches. The CDR3 is 14 amino acids.

The rearrangement joins TRBV19 to TRBJ2-5; 8 bases map to TRBD1. Germline assignment: CDR1 LNHDA and CDR2 SQIVND (reference sequence). The CDR3 spans 13 residues. Trimming took 8 bases from V and 5 from J; bases not matched to a gene: 7. The CDR3, as DNA: TGTGCCAGTGGACAGGGAGATGTGGAGACCCAGTACTTC. Translating it yields CASGQGDVETQYF.

The genes are TRBV27 and TRBJ2-3; TRBD2 matches 8 bases. The germline CDR1 and CDR2 sequences are MNHEY and SMNVEV (reference sequence). There are 17 residues in the CDR3. J lost 1 base, V lost 4 bases, and 10 bases had no gene match. CDR3 DNA: TGTGCCAGCAGTTACCCCCGGGGTAGCGGGGGCACAGATACGCAGTATTTT. Amino acids: CASSYPRGSGGTDTQYF.

The V call is TRBV6-6, the J call TRBJ2-1, with 12 bases identical to TRBD2. The germline gives CDR1 MNHNY, CDR2 SVGAGI (reference sequence). V shed 5 bases and J 12 bases; nucleotides not matched to a gene: 14. This CDR3 comprises 16 residues. CDR3 protein: CASSGPTSGGVLGQFF. The CDR3 bases are TGTGCCAGCAGTGGACCGACTAGCGGGGGCGTTTTGGGGCAGTTCTTC.

This chain connects TRBV19 to TRBJ1-5; D not resolved. Germline V lookup: CDR1 LNHDA, CDR2 SQIVND (reference sequence). The V gene lost 4 bases and the J gene lost 1 base, with 14 bases spanning the gap. The CDR3 is 16 residues long. The CDR3 nucleotides read TGTGCCAGTAGTACCCGGACTCGGGGAAGCAATCAGCCCCAGCATTTT. Its protein product is CASSTRTRGSNQPQHF.

This chain links TRBV19 with TRBJ2-6; either TRBD1 or TRBD2 may fit D (6 bases each). This CDR3 region has 17 residues. V was clipped by 4 bases and J by 2 bases, with 15 bases between them. Per the germline V gene, CDR1 is LNHDA and CDR2 is SQIVND (reference sequence). The CDR3 coding sequence is TGTGCCAGTAGTAGATCTATCGGGGGCGCTGGGGCCAACGTCCTGACTTTC. This encodes CASSRSIGGAGANVLTF.

The chain links TRBV19 to TRBJ1-4, with D possibly being TRBD1 (5 bases). The CDR3 is 14 amino acids. Trimming pared 5 bases from V and 8 bases from J, leaving 15 bases between. CDR1 and CDR2 from the germline V gene are LNHDA and SQIVND (reference sequence). In DNA form, the CDR3 reads TGTGCCAGTAGTCAGGGTTGGCTGGAAGAAAAACTGTTTTTT. Its protein product is CASSQGWLEEKLFF.

J is TRBJ1-4 and V is TRBV12-3 or TRBV12-4; D gene ambiguous. The length of the CDR3 is 12 residues. Trimming took off 7 bases at V and 5 bases at J, with 8 bases between the two ends. DNA for the CDR3: TGTGCCAGCAAATTTCCGAATGAAAAACTGTTTTTT. This gives the protein CASKFPNEKLFF.

The CDR3 DNA sequence: TGTGCCAGCAGCGTAGGTATAGGGGCTGGGACTGAAGCTTTCTTT. Protein product: CASSVGIGAGTEAFF. The chain employs TRBV9 and TRBJ1-1, with D possibly TRBD1 on 5 matching bases. The CDR3 runs to 15 residues. Per the germline V gene, CDR1 is SGDLS and CDR2 is YYNGEE. V was clipped by 0 bases and J by 5 bases, with 14 bases between them. The complete variable domain, with remaining parts taken from reference TRBV9 and TRBJ1-1, reads DSGVTQTPKHLITATGQRVTLRCSPRSGDLSVYWYQQSLDQGLQFLIQYYNGEERAKGNILERFSAQQFPDLHSELNLSSLELGDSALYFCASSVGIGAGTEAFFGQGTRLTVV.